This T cell receptor (beta chain) was profiled in a study of cytomegalovirus exposure and HLA in healthy donors. PCR amplification relied on 60 Vbeta primers (plus 13 Jbeta primers). Repertoires were generated with immunoSEQ multiplex PCR, while TCRdb's copy carries only in-frame clones and drops some. The sample gives about 100,000 clones, roughly 80% of which show up once; 7.1% is in the top ten. CDR3 size: 15 residues. The V end lost 2 bases, the J end lost 0 bases, and 9 bases lay between the germline ends. The germline V gene encodes CDR1 SGHNT and CDR2 YYREEE (reference sequence). The J gene is TRBJ2-1, the V gene TRBV5-4; possibly TRBD2 for D (5 bases). Source material: PBMCs. The receptor was isolated from a man aged 35 to 55 in good health and CMV-seropositive. CDR3 sequence: CASSLGGDSYNEQFF. The CDR3 DNA sequence: TGTGCCAGCAGCTTAGGAGGAGACTCCTACAATGAGCAGTTCTTC.